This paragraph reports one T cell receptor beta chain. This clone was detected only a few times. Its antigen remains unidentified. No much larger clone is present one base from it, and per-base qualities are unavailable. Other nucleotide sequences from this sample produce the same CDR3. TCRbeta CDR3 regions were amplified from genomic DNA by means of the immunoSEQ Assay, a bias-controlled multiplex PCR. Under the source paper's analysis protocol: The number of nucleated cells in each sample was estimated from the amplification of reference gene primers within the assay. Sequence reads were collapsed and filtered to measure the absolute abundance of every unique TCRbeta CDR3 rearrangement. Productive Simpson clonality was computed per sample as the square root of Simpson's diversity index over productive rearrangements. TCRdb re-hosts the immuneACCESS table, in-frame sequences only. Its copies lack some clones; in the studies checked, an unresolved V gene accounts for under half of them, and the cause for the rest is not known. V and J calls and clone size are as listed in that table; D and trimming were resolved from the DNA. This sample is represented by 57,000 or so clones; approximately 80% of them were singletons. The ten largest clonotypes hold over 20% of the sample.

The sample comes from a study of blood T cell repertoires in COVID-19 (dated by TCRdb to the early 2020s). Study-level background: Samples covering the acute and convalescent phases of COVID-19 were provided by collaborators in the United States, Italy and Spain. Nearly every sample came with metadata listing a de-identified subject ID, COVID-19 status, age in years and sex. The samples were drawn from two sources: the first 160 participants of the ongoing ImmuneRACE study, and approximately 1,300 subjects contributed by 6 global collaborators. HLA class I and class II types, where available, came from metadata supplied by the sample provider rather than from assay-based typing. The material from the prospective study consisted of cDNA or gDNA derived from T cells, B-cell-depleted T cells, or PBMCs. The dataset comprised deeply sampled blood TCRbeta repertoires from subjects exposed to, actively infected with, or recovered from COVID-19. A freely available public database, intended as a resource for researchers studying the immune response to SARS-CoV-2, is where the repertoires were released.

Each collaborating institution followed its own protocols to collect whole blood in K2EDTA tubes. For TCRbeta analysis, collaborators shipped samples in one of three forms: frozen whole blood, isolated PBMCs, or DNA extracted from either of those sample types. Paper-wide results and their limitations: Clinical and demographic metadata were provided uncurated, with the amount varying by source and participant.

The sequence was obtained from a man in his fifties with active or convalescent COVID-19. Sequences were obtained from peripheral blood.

The CDR3 in this case is CASSPRTSGGGTGELFF. Read as DNA, the sequence is TGTGCCAGCAGCCCCCGGACTAGCGGGGGAGGCACCGGGGAGCTGTTTTTT. Here the chain combines TRBV3-1 (or the pseudogene TRBV3-2) and TRBJ2-2, with 13 bases matching TRBD2. Including the terminal cysteine and phenylalanine, the CDR3 comprises 17 residues. The sequence is cut down to CDR3 DNA, 51 bases in frame from base 1. Trimming accounts for 4 bases at V and 4 bases at J, while the number of junction bases matched to no gene is 6. Looking up the germline V gene (reference sequence) yields CDR1 LGHDT and CDR2 YNNKEL.